The TCR beta chain described here comes from a study of OX40 agonist ivuxolimab in advanced cancers. Overall study context: Treatment of patients was with ivuxolimab, an agonistic anti-OX40 (CD134) antibody. Study-wide results and limits: CD4+ and CD8+ blood T cells expanded clonally by week 6 at 0.1 to 3.0 mg/kg.

A note on this clone: Its antigen is not known.

Exclusion applied to patients with autoimmune disease history or systemic immunosuppression. Profiled with immunoSEQ multiplex PCR; TCRdb holds only in-frame clones, not every one. Here the sample spans tens of thousands of clones, about 94% being singletons. In germline, CDR1 is MGHRA, CDR2 YSYEKL. The V end lost 5 bases, the J end lost 4 bases, and 14 bases lay between the germline ends. The CDR3 runs 14 residues. The TCR was taken from an adult with an advanced solid tumor such as melanoma, head and neck, liver or kidney cancer. The V and J genes are TRBV4-1 and TRBJ1-2; D is perhaps TRBD1 (5 bases). The sample here was CD4+ or CD8+ T cells sorted from blood, taken in a trial of the OX40 agonist ivuxolimab. CDR3 in amino acids: CASSGDSFGYGYTF. The CDR3, as DNA: TGCGCCAGCAGCGGTGACAGTTTTGGCTATGGCTACACCTTC.